One and the same sample provided the 27 T cell receptor beta chains below, sequenced in a study of cytomegalovirus exposure and HLA in healthy donors. Amplification used 60 Vbeta primers and 13 Jbeta primers. Clones were sequenced by immunoSEQ multiplex PCR, and TCRdb holds only the in-frame ones, with some missing. This repertoire includes some 130,000 clones. Sequences were obtained from PBMCs. All receptors derive from a young man in good health and CMV-seronegative.

The V gene is TRBV9, the J gene TRBJ1-2, with 11 nucleotides matching TRBD1. This CDR3 is built from 14 residues. The germline gives CDR1 SGDLS, CDR2 YYNGEE. V dropped 7 bases and J dropped 7; count of bases not matched to a gene: 9. CDR3: CASVSGQGARGYTF. Written as DNA, the CDR3 is TGTGCCAGCGTGTCAGGACAGGGGGCGCGTGGCTACACCTTC.

This sequence joins TRBV19 and TRBJ1-5, with D possibly being TRBD1 (5 bases). Trimming took 5 bases from V and 9 from J, leaving 17 bases between them. The CDR3 runs 14 residues. From germline, CDR1 is LNHDA and CDR2 SQIVND (reference sequence). The CDR3 DNA is TGTGCCAGTAGTTCTCAGGGATCATCGATGCCCCAGCATTTT. This sequence encodes CASSSQGSSMPQHF.

This chain uses TRBV7-9 with TRBJ1-5; the D gene is possibly TRBD1 (5 bases). With 5 bases removed from V and 5 bases from J, the gap between germline ends came to 13 bases. CDR3 length: 14 residues. Germline CDR1 is SEHNR and CDR2 is FQNEAQ (reference sequence). CDR3 sequence reads: CASSKVGQDQPQHF. The CDR3 nucleotides read TGTGCCAGCAGCAAAGTGGGGCAGGATCAGCCCCAGCATTTT.

The gene calls are TRBV19 and TRBJ1-1, with a tentative D call TRBD1 (5 bases). CDR1 LNHDA and CDR2 SQIVND come from the germline V gene (reference sequence). The V gene lost 5 bases and the J gene lost 0 bases, with 7 bases spanning the gap. The CDR3 totals 13 residues. The CDR3 is CASSFRVNTEAFF. The CDR3 bases are TGTGCCAGTAGTTTCAGGGTGAACACTGAAGCTTTCTTT.

The V gene is TRBV7-9, the J gene TRBJ2-5; no firm D call. The germline V gene encodes CDR1 SEHNR and CDR2 FQNEAQ (reference sequence). The CDR3 sequence is 14 residues long. Trimming shortened V by 8 bases and J by 3 bases, and 16 bases separated the two germline ends. As DNA, the CDR3 is TGTGCCAGCCTCCTGTTCCCCCAGGAAGAGACCCAGTACTTC. Translation: CASLLFPQEETQYF.

The chain joins TRBV4-3 to TRBJ2-5; 10 bases match TRBD2. The CDR3 runs 16 residues. Germline lookup yields CDR1 LGHNA and CDR2 YSLEER. The junction had 6 bases not matched to a gene; V was cut back by 2 bases and J by 3 bases. In nucleotides, the CDR3 is TGCGCCAGCAGCCAAAACAGCGGGGGGGTAAAAGAGACCCAGTACTTC. Residues: CASSQNSGGVKETQYF.

This sequence joins TRBV6-9 and TRBJ2-1; D uncertain. The CDR3 length is 14 residues. V was cut by 7 bases and J by 1 base, with 11 bases left in between. Germline V gene sequence: CDR1 MNHGY, CDR2 SVAAGI. In DNA, the CDR3 is TGTGCCAGCACTACCAGGCATTCCTACAATGAGCAGTTCTTC. It translates to CASTTRHSYNEQFF.

For this clone: At the DNA level, this CDR3 is encoded by other sequences in the same sample as well. The chain joins TRBV2 to TRBJ1-2; 10 nucleotides agree with TRBD1. The CDR3 contains 15 residues. Losses at the gene ends were 8 bases for V and 8 bases for J; bases not matched to a gene: 14. The V gene's germline CDR1 is SNHLY and CDR2 FYNNEI. CDR3 in amino acids: CASDPGQGIRSGYTF. Here the CDR3 DNA reads TGTGCCAGCGACCCGGGACAGGGGATTCGGTCAGGCTACACCTTC.

V is TRBV6-1 and J is TRBJ1-2; D may be TRBD1 (5 bases). The V gene lost 3 bases and the J gene lost 2 bases, with 19 bases spanning the gap. Germline lookup yields CDR1 MNHNS and CDR2 SASEGT. The length of the CDR3 is 17 residues. Written as DNA, the CDR3 is TGTGCCAGCAGTGACCCCCGCCCGTTCAGGGAAAACTATGGCTACACCTTC. It translates to CASSDPRPFRENYGYTF.

The chain couples TRBV27 to TRBJ2-1, with 7 positions matching TRBD2. CDR3 length: 16 amino acids. Trimming cost V 5 bases and J 8 bases; bases outside gene matches: 15. The germline V gene encodes CDR1 MNHEY and CDR2 SMNVEV (reference sequence). CDR3 sequence reads: CASSPQSPAGRDEQFF. The CDR3 DNA is TGTGCCAGCAGTCCCCAATCCCCGGCAGGGAGGGATGAGCAGTTCTTC.

This sequence joins TRBV4-1 and TRBJ1-5; TRBD1 aligns across 11 bases. Per germline, CDR1 MGHRA and CDR2 YSYEKL. The CDR3 has 21 amino acids. The junction had 16 bases not matched to a gene; V was cut back by 1 base and J by 2 bases. CDR3: CASSQALFRDRGSDGNQPQHF. In nucleotides, the CDR3 is TGCGCCAGCAGCCAAGCCCTATTCCGGGACAGGGGGTCGGACGGCAATCAGCCCCAGCATTTT.

The chain is built from TRBV7-9 and TRBJ2-7, with TRBD1 identical over 9 bases. This CDR3 has 16 residues. The trim removed 5 bases at V and 0 bases at J, leaving 8 bases unmatched. Germline V CDR1 and CDR2: SEHNR, FQNEAQ (reference sequence). CDR3 sequence (DNA): TGTGCCAGCAGCCTAACCGGGACAGGGAGCTCCTACGAGCAGTACTTC. It specifies CASSLTGTGSSYEQYF.

The chain combines TRBV28 with TRBJ1-2; a weak D match, TRBD1 (5 bases). Trimming cost V 4 bases and J 3 bases, with 6 bases left between them. Germline CDR1 is MDHEN and CDR2 is SYDVKM. This CDR3 is 12 amino acids long. CDR3 sequence (DNA): TGTGCCAGCAGTTGGGGCGACTATGGCTACACCTTC. This sequence encodes CASSWGDYGYTF.

The chain recombines TRBV7-2 with TRBJ1-2, with 8 bases aligning to TRBD1. Germline CDR1 reads SGHTA; CDR2 reads FQGNSA. CDR3 length equals 14 residues. Unmatched junction bases numbered 8, after V lost 5 bases and J lost 6 bases. This chain's CDR3 is CASSARTGYNGYTF. The CDR3, as DNA: TGTGCCAGCAGCGCAAGGACAGGGTATAATGGCTACACCTTC. The whole variable domain, remainder taken from reference TRBV7-2 and TRBJ1-2, is GAGVSQSPSNKVTEKGKDVELRCDPISGHTALYWYRQSLGQGLEFLIYFQGNSAPDKSGLPSDRFSAERTGGSVSTLTIQRTQQEDSAVYLCASSARTGYNGYTFGSGTRLTVV.

The J gene is TRBJ2-7, the V gene TRBV2, with TRBD2 as a possible D gene (6 bases). Germline V lookup: CDR1 SNHLY, CDR2 FYNNEI. The CDR3 length is 15 residues. Trimming cost V 2 bases and J 5 bases, with 16 bases left between them. CDR3 protein: CASSESGTHPNEQYF. The CDR3 DNA reads as TGTGCCAGCAGTGAATCCGGGACTCACCCTAACGAGCAGTACTTC.

The chain carries TRBV19 and TRBJ2-4; a possible D gene is TRBD2 (7 bases). The V and J ends lost 8 bases and 6 bases respectively, with 17 bases between them. The CDR3 has 14 residues. In germline, CDR1 is LNHDA, CDR2 SQIVND (reference sequence). CDR3 sequence (DNA): TGTGCCAGTCACAAGCGGGACAAAGGAAACATTCAGTACTTC. Amino acids: CASHKRDKGNIQYF. The variable domain in full, with the rest retrieved from reference TRBV19 and TRBJ2-4, is DGGITQSPKYLFRKEGQNVTLSCEQNLNHDAMYWYRQDPGQGLRLIYYSQIVNDFQKGDIAEGYSVSREKKESFPLTVTSAQKNPTAFYLCASHKRDKGNIQYFGAGTRLSVL.

The chain joins TRBV4-2 to TRBJ2-7, with TRBD2 matching 8 bases. This CDR3 has 15 amino acids. Trimming cost V 1 base and J 1 base; bases outside gene matches: 3. The germline V gene encodes CDR1 LGHNA and CDR2 YNFKEQ. The CDR3 sequence: CASSQAVAGSYEQYF. The CDR3 nucleotides are TGTGCCAGCAGCCAAGCAGTAGCGGGATCCTACGAGCAGTACTTC.

The chain links TRBV30 to TRBJ2-7; D possibly corresponds to TRBD2 (6 bases). Trimming took 2 bases from V and 6 from J, leaving 11 bases between them. This CDR3 has 12 residues. CDR1 and CDR2 from the germline V gene are GTSNPN and SVGIG (reference sequence). The CDR3 nucleotides are TGTGCCTGGAGTCTTGGAGGGCCCGAGCAGTACTTC. Amino acid sequence: CAWSLGGPEQYF.

The DNA for the CDR3 is TGTGCCAGCAGGACTGATTTACATAGCCTCTCCTACAATGAGCAGTTCTTC. The encoded protein is CASRTDLHSLSYNEQFF. The chain combines TRBV2 with TRBJ2-1; D unclear. The CDR3 length is 17 residues. Germline CDR1 SNHLY, CDR2 FYNNEI. V gave up 6 bases and J gave up 0 bases, with 18 bases separating them.

The V call is TRBV10-2, the J call TRBJ2-7; no reliable D call. V lost 5 bases, J lost 4 bases, and 9 bases lay in between. The CDR3 has 12 amino acids. Looked up from germline, CDR1 is WSHSY and CDR2 is SAAADI. In nucleotides, the CDR3 is TGCGCCAGCAGTAACCCGACATACGAGCAGTACTTC. It encodes CASSNPTYEQYF.

V gene TRBV5-5 combines with J gene TRBJ2-7, with TRBD1 as a possible D gene (6 bases). This CDR3 is 13 amino acids long. Deletions cut 3 bases from V and 5 bases from J, with 12 bases between. Germline V gives CDR1 SGHKS, CDR2 YYEKEE (reference sequence). The CDR3 DNA follows: TGTGCCAGCAGCTACTTCAGGGGAGACGAGCAGTACTTC. It encodes CASSYFRGDEQYF.

This chain joins TRBV5-4 and TRBJ2-7; a possible D gene is TRBD2 (6 bases). The CDR3 extends over 15 amino acids. With 4 bases removed from V and 4 bases from J, the gap between germline ends came to 18 bases. Germline V lookup: CDR1 SGHNT, CDR2 YYREEE (reference sequence). CDR3 loop: CASSHSGPRAYEQYF. CDR3 nucleotides: TGTGCCAGCAGCCATAGCGGACCCCGCGCGTACGAGCAGTACTTC.

This rearrangement joins TRBV27 to TRBJ2-3; weak D call: TRBD1 (6 bases). CDR1 is MNHEY and CDR2 is SMNVEV in the germline V gene (reference sequence). Trimming pared 7 bases from V and 0 bases from J, leaving 14 bases between. The CDR3 covers 15 residues. CDR3 residues: CASTLRGISTDTQYF. The CDR3 region has the DNA TGTGCCAGCACCCTAAGGGGGATTAGCACAGATACGCAGTATTTT.

This chain joins TRBV7-2 and TRBJ2-1; D might be TRBD2 (6 bases). The length of the CDR3 is 14 residues. The V end was cut by 5 bases, the J end by 4 bases, with 12 bases between. The V gene's germline CDR1 is SGHTA and CDR2 FQGNSA. In nucleotides, the CDR3 is TGTGCCAGCAGCCAGCGGGCTCCATACAATGAGCAGTTCTTC. It encodes CASSQRAPYNEQFF.

CDR3 amino acids: CASSLGGTGNAIQYF. CDR3 in DNA: TGTGCCAGCAGCTTGGGGGGGACAGGTAATGCCATTCAGTACTTC. The chain couples TRBV5-4 to TRBJ2-4, with TRBD1 matching 8 bases. V trimming: 0 bases; J trimming: 9 bases; junction bases outside the gene matches: 8. The CDR3 consists of 15 residues. The germline gives CDR1 SGHNT, CDR2 YYREEE (reference sequence).

This chain uses TRBV29-1 with TRBJ2-2; D ambiguous. V lost 2 bases and J lost 5, with 15 bases in between. Germline V gives CDR1 SQVTM, CDR2 ANQGSEA. The CDR3 is made up of 15 amino acids. The DNA for the CDR3 is TGCAGCGTTGAAACCCGCCGGGTACGGACCGGGGAGCTGTTTTTT. Translation gives CSVETRRVRTGELFF.

This chain joins TRBV6-1 and TRBJ1-2; D gene unclear. Trimming shortened V by 8 bases and J by 3 bases, and 19 bases separated the two germline ends. Germline CDR1 MNHNS, CDR2 SASEGT. The CDR3 length is 15 residues. In DNA, the CDR3 is TGTGCCAGCGGGTTCAGTGTATATGAGGACTATGGCTACACCTTC. Translated: CASGFSVYEDYGYTF.